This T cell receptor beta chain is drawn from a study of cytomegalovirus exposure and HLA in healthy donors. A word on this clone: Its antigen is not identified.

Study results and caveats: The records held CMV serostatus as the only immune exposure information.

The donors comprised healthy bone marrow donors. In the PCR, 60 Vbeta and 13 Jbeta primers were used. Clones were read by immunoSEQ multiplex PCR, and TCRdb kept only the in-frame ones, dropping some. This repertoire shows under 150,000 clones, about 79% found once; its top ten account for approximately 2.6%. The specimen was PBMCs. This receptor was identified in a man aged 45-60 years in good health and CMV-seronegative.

The CDR3 region is CASRPTPGQLDEQYF. In nucleotides, the CDR3 is TGTGCCAGCAGACCTACTCCGGGACAGCTGGACGAGCAGTACTTC. The chain combines TRBV6-5 with TRBJ2-7; 7 nucleotides match TRBD1. The junction had 13 bases not matched to a gene; V was cut back by 6 bases and J by 5 bases. CDR3 length: 15 residues. In germline, CDR1 is MNHEY, CDR2 SVGAGI.